The rows below give T cell receptor beta chains drawn from one sample of a study of blood T cell repertoires in COVID-19. The table came from immunoSEQ multiplex PCR; TCRdb's copy has only in-frame clones and leaves some out. The sample holds roughly 300,000 clones; roughly 90% are singletons and the top ten take 0.95% to 1.3%. The specimen sequenced was PBMCs or T cells enriched from blood (not recorded which). The receptors were gathered from a woman aged 25 to 45 who had recovered from COVID-19. CDR3s include the opening cysteine and the closing phenylalanine or tryptophan. A D gene is named only where the DNA matches it firmly. Some rows have no size entry. The others give once, few or many, or a class for an expanded clone.

J	V	size	D	DNA	CDR3
TRBJ2-3	TRBV20-1	NA	NA	TGCAGTGCTAGTACTAGGGCAGGGGAACTACATACGCAGTATTTT	CSASTRAGELHTQYF
TRBJ1-6	TRBV29-1	NA	NA	TGCAGCGTTGAAGTTGACTTGGGTACACCCCTCCACTTT	CSVEVDLGTPLHF
TRBJ2-7	TRBV28	NA	TRBD2	TGTGCCAGCAGTTTAGGCCTAGCGGGAGGGGTGGGCGAGCAGTACTTC	CASSLGLAGGVGEQYF
TRBJ2-7	TRBV7-2	NA	NA	TGTGCCAGCAGGCGGGCTAGCGAAACCTACGAGCAGTACTTC	CASRRASETYEQYF
TRBJ1-2	TRBV30	NA	NA	TGTGCCTGGATACGGGAGGGAGGTAACTATGGCTACACCTTC	CAWIREGGNYGYTF
TRBJ1-1	TRBV4-2	few	NA	TGTGCCAGCAGCCAAGACAGGGACACTGAAGCTTTCTTT	CASSQDRDTEAFF
TRBJ2-1	TRBV5-4	once	NA	TGTGCCAGCAGCTTGCGGGGTTCCAATGAGCAGTTCTTC	CASSLRGSNEQFF
TRBJ2-6	TRBV7-6	NA	NA	TGTGCCAGCAGCTTAGGGGCCTCTTACTCTGGGGCCAACGTCCTGACTTTC	CASSLGASYSGANVLTF
TRBJ2-5	TRBV9	NA	NA	TGTGCCAGCAGCGTAGTAGGAGGGGAGACCCAGTACTTC	CASSVVGGETQYF
TRBJ1-6	TRBV27	NA	NA	TGTGCCAGCAGTTTACGGAGCTCCTATAATTCACCCCTCCACTTT	CASSLRSSYNSPLHF
TRBJ2-6	TRBV6-5	NA	NA	TGTGCCAGCAGTTACCGGACAGCTGGGGCCAACGTCCTGACTTTC	CASSYRTAGANVLTF
TRBJ2-5	TRBV5-5	NA	NA	TGTGCCAGCAGTCGATTCGGGGAAGAGACCCAGTACTTC	CASSRFGEETQYF
TRBJ2-5	TRBV19	NA	TRBD2	TGTGCCAGTAAGCTAGCGGGAGTAGGAGAGACCCAGTACTTC	CASKLAGVGETQYF
TRBJ2-3	TRBV23-1	NA	NA	TGCGCCAGCGACCCTTATAGCGGCACAGATACGCAGTATTTT	CASDPYSGTDTQYF
TRBJ2-1	TRBV6-5	NA	TRBD2	TGTGCCAGCGTTGAACTAGCGGGAGGGCCCGGGGAGCAGTTCTTC	CASVELAGGPGEQFF
TRBJ2-2	TRBV7-2	NA	TRBD2	TGTGCCAGCAGCTTAAATCTGGGGGGAGGGCCGGACGGGGAGCTGTTTTTT	CASSLNLGGGPDGELFF
TRBJ2-5	TRBV28	NA	NA	TGTGCCAGCAGTTTTGGGCGGGCACAGCAAGAGACCCAGTACTTC	CASSFGRAQQETQYF
TRBJ2-1	TRBV7-9	NA	TRBD2	TGTGCCAGCAGCCCTCCGGGACTAGCGTACAATGAGCAGTTCTTC	CASSPPGLAYNEQFF
TRBJ2-7	TRBV14	NA	TRBD1	TGTGCCAGCAGCCTTCCCCGGACAGGTATTCCCTACGAGCAGTACTTC	CASSLPRTGIPYEQYF
TRBJ1-2	TRBV10-2	once	NA	TGCGCCAGCAGTGGAACAGCTAACTATGGCTACACCTTC	CASSGTANYGYTF
TRBJ2-5	TRBV7-6	NA	TRBD1	TGTGCCAGCAGCTTACAGGACAGGGGGCTTGAGACCCAGTACTTC	CASSLQDRGLETQYF
TRBJ2-3	TRBV7-3	NA	NA	TGTGCCAGCAGCTTTCAGGGTTTAGCTGGAGATACGCAGTATTTT	CASSFQGLAGDTQYF
TRBJ1-6	TRBV4-1	NA	TRBD1	TGCGCCAGCAGCCAAGAGGGACAGCCTTATAATTCACCCCTCCACTTT	CASSQEGQPYNSPLHF
TRBJ1-2	TRBV24-1	NA	TRBD1	TGTGCCACCAGTGACCCCCGGACAGGGCCCTATGGCTACACCTTC	CATSDPRTGPYGYTF
TRBJ1-4	TRBV4-2	NA	NA	TGTGCCAGCAGCCCCTGGACAGCAAAGAATGAAAAACTGTTTTTT	CASSPWTAKNEKLFF
TRBJ2-5	TRBV14	NA	NA	TGTGCCAGCAGCCAAGCGCGCGGTGGTCTCAGGGTCGATCAAGAGACCCAGTACTTC	CASSQARGGLRVDQETQYF
TRBJ2-1	TRBV28	NA	TRBD2	TGTGCCAGCAGTTTCGCGGGAGAGGGCAATGAGCAGTTCTTC	CASSFAGEGNEQFF
TRBJ1-1	TRBV7-2	NA	TRBD1	TGTGCCAGCAGCTTAGGACAGGGAAACACTGAAGCTTTCTTT	CASSLGQGNTEAFF
TRBJ2-7	TRBV7-2	NA	TRBD1	TGTGCCAGCAGCACCGGACAGGGGCGCTCCTACGAGCAGTACTTC	CASSTGQGRSYEQYF
TRBJ2-7	TRBV19	NA	TRBD2	TGTGCCAGTTCGCGACTAGCGGGACAGTCCGAGCAGTACTTC	CASSRLAGQSEQYF
TRBJ1-5	TRBV28	NA	NA	TGTGCCAGCAGTTCTGGGGGCGAGGGCAATCAGCCCCAGCATTTT	CASSSGGEGNQPQHF
TRBJ1-1	TRBV11-2	NA	NA	TGTGCCAGCAGCCGCCACAGGGATCTGAACACTGAAGCTTTCTTT	CASSRHRDLNTEAFF
TRBJ2-1	TRBV19	NA	TRBD2	TGTGCCAGTAGCGGACTAGCGGAGCGTAATGAGCAGTTCTTC	CASSGLAERNEQFF
TRBJ1-2	TRBV5-1	once	TRBD1	TGCGCCAGCAGCTTGGAAAGGACAGGGAACGGCTACACCTTC	CASSLERTGNGYTF
TRBJ1-2	TRBV30	NA	NA	TGTGCCTGGAGGAGCGGGATTGGGGGCTACACCTTC	CAWRSGIGGYTF
TRBJ1-1	TRBV15	NA	NA	TGTGCCACCAGCCGGCTGGATGGACTGCGGATGAACACTGAAGCTTTCTTT	CATSRLDGLRMNTEAFF
TRBJ2-2	TRBV10-1	NA	TRBD1	TGCGCCAGCAGTGAGTGGACAGGGGTCACCGGGGAGCTGTTTTTT	CASSEWTGVTGELFF
TRBJ1-3	TRBV4-3	NA	NA	TGCGCCAGCAGCCAAGCGCCGGGCTCTGGAAACACCATATATTTT	CASSQAPGSGNTIYF
TRBJ1-3	TRBV5-6	NA	TRBD1	TGTGCCAGCAGCTTGATCCGGGACAGAGGGCCTGGAAACACCATATATTTT	CASSLIRDRGPGNTIYF